This TCR beta chain was captured by sequencing in a study of T cells after yellow fever vaccination. Study findings and constraints: A small proportion of clonotypes was detected in both the CD4 and CD8 compartments. The booster saw the reappearance of most primary-vaccination clones (around 96% CD4, 80% to 90% CD8).

Conversion of TCR transcripts into cDNA relied on 5'RACE template switching, which added a universal primer site and UMIs. TCRdb passed the 5' RACE reads through MiXCR, listing each CDR3 protein once. The data hold about 30,000 distinct CDR3 sequences, with about 4.4% observed a single time. This clonotype was counted ten times or more. Its antigen is currently unknown. The trim removed 1 base at V and 1 base at J, leaving 0 bases unmatched. CDR1 LGHNA and CDR2 YSLEER come from the germline V gene. CDR3 size: 15 residues. The receptor was isolated from a man aged 30-40 years who received the YFV17D yellow fever vaccine. The sequencing here drew on CD8+ T cells sorted from PBMCs, taken 5 days after the yellow fever booster vaccination. The chain couples TRBV4-3 to TRBJ1-1, with 10 nucleotides matching TRBD1. Written as DNA, the CDR3 is TGCGCCAGCAGCCAAGGACAGGGGGCGAACACTGAAGCTTTCTTT. Translating it yields CASSQGQGANTEAFF.